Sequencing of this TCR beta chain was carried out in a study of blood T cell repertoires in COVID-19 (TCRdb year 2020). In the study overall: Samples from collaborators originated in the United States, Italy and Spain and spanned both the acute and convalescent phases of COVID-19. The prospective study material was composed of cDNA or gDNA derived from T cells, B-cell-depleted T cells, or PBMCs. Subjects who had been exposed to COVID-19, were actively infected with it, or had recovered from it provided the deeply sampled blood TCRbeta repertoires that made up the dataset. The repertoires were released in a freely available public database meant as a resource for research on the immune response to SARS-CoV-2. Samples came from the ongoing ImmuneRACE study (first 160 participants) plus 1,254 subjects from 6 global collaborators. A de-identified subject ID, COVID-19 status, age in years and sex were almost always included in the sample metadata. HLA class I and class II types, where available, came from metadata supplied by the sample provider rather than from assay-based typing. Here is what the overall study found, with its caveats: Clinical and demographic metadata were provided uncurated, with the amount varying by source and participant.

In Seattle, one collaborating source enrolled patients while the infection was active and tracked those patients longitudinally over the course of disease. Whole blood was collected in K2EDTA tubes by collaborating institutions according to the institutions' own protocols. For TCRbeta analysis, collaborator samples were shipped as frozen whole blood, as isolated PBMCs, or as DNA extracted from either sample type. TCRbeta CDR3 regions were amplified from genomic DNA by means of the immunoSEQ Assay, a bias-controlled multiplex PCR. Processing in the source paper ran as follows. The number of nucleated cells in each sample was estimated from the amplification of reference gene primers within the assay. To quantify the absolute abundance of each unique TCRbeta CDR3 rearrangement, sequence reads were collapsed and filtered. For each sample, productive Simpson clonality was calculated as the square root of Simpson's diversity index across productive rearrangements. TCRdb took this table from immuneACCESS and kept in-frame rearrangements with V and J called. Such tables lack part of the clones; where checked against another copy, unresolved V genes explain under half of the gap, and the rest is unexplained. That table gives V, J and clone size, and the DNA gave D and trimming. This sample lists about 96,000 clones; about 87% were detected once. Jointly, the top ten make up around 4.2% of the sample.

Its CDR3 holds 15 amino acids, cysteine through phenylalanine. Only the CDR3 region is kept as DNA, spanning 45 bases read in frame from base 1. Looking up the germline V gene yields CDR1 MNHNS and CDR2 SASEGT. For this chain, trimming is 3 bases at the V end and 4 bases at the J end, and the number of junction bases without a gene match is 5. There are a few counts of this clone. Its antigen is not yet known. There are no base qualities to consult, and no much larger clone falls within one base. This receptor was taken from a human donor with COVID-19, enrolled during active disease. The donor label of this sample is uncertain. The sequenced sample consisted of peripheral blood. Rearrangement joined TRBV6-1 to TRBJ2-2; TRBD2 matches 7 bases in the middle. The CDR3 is CASSEGSGFTGELFF. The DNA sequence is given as TGTGCCAGCAGTGAGGGTAGCGGGTTCACCGGGGAGCTGTTTTTT.